This T cell receptor beta chain was identified in a study of blood T cell repertoires in COVID-19. Study-level information: Sites across the United States, Italy and Spain contributed samples from acute and convalescent COVID-19. In each case, the material was cDNA or gDNA derived from T cells, B-cell-depleted T cells, or PBMCs.

Original methodology: By means of reference gene primer amplification, nucleated cell counts were estimated. The data were produced by immunoSEQ multiplex PCR, yet TCRdb's version contains in-frame clones alone and is incomplete. V, J and clone size are those of that table, while D and trimming were read from the DNA. The data hold around 78,000 clones, with roughly 88% observed a single time. CDR1 and CDR2 from the germline V gene are SGDLS and YYNGEE. The CDR3 covers 13 residues. V shed 3 bases and J shed 2 bases, with 8 bases lying between them. The sequenced sample consisted of peripheral blood. This chain joins TRBV9 and TRBJ2-5; D call uncertain. This clonotype was obtained from a human donor in a cohort sampled during active COVID-19. This CDR3 reads CASSGTNQETQYF. The DNA for the CDR3 is TGTGCCAGCAGCGGCACAAATCAAGAGACCCAGTACTTC.